Listed below are T cell receptor beta chains from one sample, sequenced in a study of T cells in Graves' hyperthyroidism and ophthalmopathy. TCRdb processed the multiplex PCR reads anew with MiXCR; each CDR3 protein has one entry. Here the sample spans roughly 510,000 distinct CDR3 sequences, roughly 45% being singletons. Material: peripheral blood or thyroid tissue (not recorded which). These receptors were obtained from an adult woman with Graves' disease, either hyperthyroidism or ophthalmopathy (not recorded which). Both conserved end residues are part of each CDR3. The D gene is left open where the match is weak. Rows may omit the clone size; those that give it use once, few, many or a size class.

v_gene	d_gene	abundance	j_gene	CDR3nt	CDR3aa
TRBV5-1	NA	NA	TRBJ2-7	TGCGCCAGCAGCTTGGAGGGGGGGCTGAGCGAGCAGTACTTC	CASSLEGGLSEQYF
TRBV11-2	NA	many	TRBJ1-2	TGTGCCAGCGAGTCTGGAAGGGAGCTCTATGGCTACACCTTC	CASESGRELYGYTF
TRBV29-1	NA	few	TRBJ1-2	TGCAGCGTTCGAAGGGGGAACTATGGCTACACCTTC	CSVRRGNYGYTF
TRBV7-2	NA	many	TRBJ1-2	TGTGCCAGCAGGCCCTTAGTGACTTCCCTGGGCCATGGCTACACCTTC	CASRPLVTSLGHGYTF
TRBV25-1	TRBD2	few	TRBJ2-2	TGTGCCAGCAGTGAGTTAGGTAGCGGGAGTATTACCGGGGAGCTGTTTTTT	CASSELGSGSITGELFF
TRBV28	NA	NA	TRBJ1-6	TGTGCCAGCAGCACCCAGGGTGGCTATAATTCACCCCTCCACTTT	CASSTQGGYNSPLHF
TRBV6-4	TRBD2	many	TRBJ2-2	TGTGCCAGCAGTGACGGGACTAGAACCGGGGAGCTGTTTTTT	CASSDGTRTGELFF
TRBV29-1	NA	few	TRBJ2-5	TGCAGCGTTGGGGCTAGCTCCGAGACCCAGTACTTC	CSVGASSETQYF
TRBV7-8	NA	few	TRBJ2-2	TGTGCCAGCAGTCCACTAGCAGCCGGGGAGCTGTTTTTT	CASSPLAAGELFF
TRBV5-1	TRBD1	NA	TRBJ2-7	TGCGCCAGCAGCTTGGACAGACAGGGTAACGAGCAGTACTTC	CASSLDRQGNEQYF
TRBV12-3/TRBV12-4	NA	many	TRBJ1-6	TGTGCCAGCAGTCGGGACTCCCTGGGACGCCTCCACTTT	CASSRDSLGRLHF
TRBV7-9	NA	many	TRBJ1-1	TGTGCCAGCAGCTTAGGTCTCATGAACACTGAAGCTTTCTTT	CASSLGLMNTEAFF
TRBV2	NA	many	TRBJ1-5	TGTGCCAGCAGTAACGGACAGCGGAATCAGCCCCAGCATTTT	CASSNGQRNQPQHF
TRBV10-2	NA	once	TRBJ1-3	TGCGCCAGCAGGGACCACGGGTCTGGAAACACCATATATTTT	CASRDHGSGNTIYF
TRBV20-1	TRBD1	many	TRBJ1-2	TGCAGTGCTAGAGTGGGGGGGACAGGAACATATGGCTACACCTTC	CSARVGGTGTYGYTF
TRBV6-1	NA	NA	TRBJ1-6	TGTGCCAGCAGTGAAGAGGCTAATTCACCCCTCCACTTT	CASSEEANSPLHF
TRBV5-1	NA	NA	TRBJ1-4	TGCGCCAGCATGGAGTTGGACGGGAAAGACGAAAAACTGTTTTTT	CASMELDGKDEKLFF
TRBV7-9	NA	NA	TRBJ2-2	TGTGCCTGGAGTGATGGACCAACCGGGGAGCTGTTTTTT	CAWSDGPTGELFF
TRBV20-1	TRBD2	once	TRBJ2-2	TGCAGTGCTTCTAGCGGGAGGGCAAACACCGGGGAGCTGTCTTGG	CSASSGRANTGELSW
TRBV27	NA	NA	TRBJ1-1	TGTGCCAGCGGGACAATCGGCACTGAAGCTTTCTTT	CASGTIGTEAFF
TRBV7-8	NA	NA	TRBJ1-2	TGTGCCAGCAGCTTAAGGCCATCCGGAGGCTACACCTTC	CASSLRPSGGYTF
TRBV20-1	TRBD2	few	TRBJ2-2	TGCAGTGCTAGAGAGGGTCGTTCGGCGGGAGCGAACTCCGGGGAGCTGTTTTTT	CSAREGRSAGANSGELFF
TRBV7-1	TRBD1	NA	TRBJ2-7	TGTGCCAGCAGCTCCCGAGGGGGCCCTAATTACGAGCAGTACTTC	CASSSRGGPNYEQYF
TRBV20-1	TRBD1	NA	TRBJ2-2	TGCAGTGCAAGGACAGGGGGCCTCAACACCGGGGAGCTGTTTTTT	CSARTGGLNTGELFF
TRBV20-1	NA	NA	TRBJ1-2	TGCAGTGCTAGAGTAGTGGGCCGGACCTACGGGGGCTACACCTTC	CSARVVGRTYGGYTF
TRBV5-1	NA	once	TRBJ2-2	TGCGCCAGCAGCCATCCATTTCCCCGATCTACCGGGGAGCTGTTTTTT	CASSHPFPRSTGELFF
TRBV15	TRBD1	NA	TRBJ1-2	TGTGCCACCAGGCCGACAGGGACTAATAACTATGGCTACACCTTC	CATRPTGTNNYGYTF
TRBV10-1	TRBD2	few	TRBJ2-3	TGCGCCAGCAGTGAGTCGTCTAGCGGGGGGGGGCAGTATTTT	CASSESSSGGGQYF
TRBV7-3	NA	NA	TRBJ1-6	TGTGCCAGCAGCTTAGGGGGGGGCGGGAATTCACCCCTCCACTTT	CASSLGGGGNSPLHF
TRBV9	NA	NA	TRBJ2-6	TGTGCCAGCAGCCCCCGACTAGTCCCGTCTGGGGCCAACGTCCTGACTTTC	CASSPRLVPSGANVLTF
TRBV29-1	NA	many	TRBJ1-4	TGCAGCGTTGAATGGGGAGGCGAAGAAAAACTGTTTTTT	CSVEWGGEEKLFF
TRBV7-2	NA	NA	TRBJ2-5	NA	CASSFYICSARVGGAETQYF
TRBV25-1	NA	many	TRBJ2-7	TGTGCCAGCAGTGAAGTCTACGAGCAGTACTTC	CASSEVYEQYF
TRBV29-1	NA	NA	TRBJ1-1	TGCAGCTTAGATTCGGGGGTGGGCACTGAAGCTTTCTTT	CSLDSGVGTEAFF
TRBV10-3	NA	NA	TRBJ1-4	TGTGCCATCAGTGAGTCGAGCGGGATTGGAAAACTGTTTTTT	CAISESSGIGKLFF
TRBV7-2	NA	once	TRBJ1-5	TGTGCCAGCAGCGCTGGACTGGGACCTAATCAGCCCCAGCATTTT	CASSAGLGPNQPQHF
TRBV10-2	NA	many	TRBJ2-2	TGCGCCAGCAGAAGACGGGTTGAAGGGGAGCTGTTTTTT	CASRRRVEGELFF
TRBV20-1	NA	NA	TRBJ2-7	TGCAGTGCTGCTGAGAGACCCTACGAGCAGTACTTC	CSAAERPYEQYF
TRBV7-9	NA	few	TRBJ2-3	TGTGCCAGCACCCCCGAAGATACGCAGTATTTT	CASTPEDTQYF
TRBV29-1	NA	many	TRBJ2-3	TGCAGCGTGTTCCTTGGAGATACGCAGTATTTT	CSVFLGDTQYF
TRBV6-1	NA	NA	TRBJ1-2	TGTGCCAGCAGCCTTTTCTACGGCGCTGAATATGGCTACACCTTC	CASSLFYGAEYGYTF
TRBV24-1	NA	few	TRBJ1-5	TGTGCCACCAGTGATTCGTCAGGGAATCAGCCCCAGCATTTT	CATSDSSGNQPQHF
TRBV6-5	NA	NA	TRBJ1-5	TGTGCCAGCAGTTACGCCGAGGGGCCCCAGCATTTT	CASSYAEGPQHF
TRBV5-1	TRBD2	NA	TRBJ2-7	TGCGCCAGCAGCTTTGAGGCGGGGGGCGCGAGTCAGGAGTACTTC	CASSFEAGGASQEYF
TRBV6-1	NA	NA	TRBJ2-7	TGTGCCAGCAGTGAAATGGGGGAGCAGTACTTC	CASSEMGEQYF
TRBV29-1	NA	few	TRBJ1-1	TGCAGCGTTGTCGTAGCCCAGGGATTGAACACTGAAGCTTTCTTT	CSVVVAQGLNTEAFF
TRBV20-1	NA	NA	TRBJ2-1	TGCAGTGAGGGCAAGAATGAGCAGTTCTTC	CSEGKNEQFF
TRBV6-5	NA	many	TRBJ2-1	TGTGCCAGCAGTTATGTGGCTAGCTACAATGAGCAGTTCTTC	CASSYVASYNEQFF
TRBV7-9	NA	few	TRBJ2-5	TGTGCCAGCAGCTTTGGGGTGATGGAGACCCAGTACTTC	CASSFGVMETQYF